This TCR beta chain was identified in a study of naive and memory T cell subsets. An oligonucleotide containing a UMI was ligated to the 3' end of TCR cDNA. Adult healthy volunteers gave 2.5 ml peripheral blood for whole-blood RNA. Four PCR rounds used nested alpha and beta constant region primers plus the SP2 primer. One entry per CDR3 protein results from TCRdb running MiXCR on the 5' RACE reads. The data hold over 45,000 distinct CDR3 sequences, with 7.6% observed a single time. This clonotype has at least ten counts. The V segment lost 0 bases and the J segment 8 bases; nucleotides outside the gene matches: 2. The CDR3 totals 13 residues. Germline CDR1 reads SGHRS; CDR2 reads YFSETQ.

The receptor was isolated from a female donor in good health. The V and J genes are TRBV5-1 and TRBJ1-1; 9 bases map to TRBD1. Written as DNA, the CDR3 is TGCGCCAGCAGCTTGGGGGACAGGGCGGAAGCTTTCTTT. Translation gives CASSLGDRAEAFF.